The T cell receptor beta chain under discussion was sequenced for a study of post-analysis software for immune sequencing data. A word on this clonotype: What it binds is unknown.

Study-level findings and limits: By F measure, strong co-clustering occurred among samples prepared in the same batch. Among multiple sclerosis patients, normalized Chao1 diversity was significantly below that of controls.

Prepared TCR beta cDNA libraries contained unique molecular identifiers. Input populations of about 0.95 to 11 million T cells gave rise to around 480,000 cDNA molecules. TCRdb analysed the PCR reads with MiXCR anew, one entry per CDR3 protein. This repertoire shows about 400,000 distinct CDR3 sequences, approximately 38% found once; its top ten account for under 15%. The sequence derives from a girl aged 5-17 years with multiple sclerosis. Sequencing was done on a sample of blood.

The CDR3 spells CSATGHSYEQYF. The CDR3 nucleotides read TGCAGTGCTACGGGACACTCCTACGAGCAGTACTTC. This sequence joins TRBV20-1 and TRBJ2-7; D may be TRBD1 (6 bases). Germline V CDR1 and CDR2: DFQATT, SNEGSKA (reference sequence). This CDR3 is 12 amino acids long. The V and J ends lost 4 bases and 0 bases respectively, with 7 bases between them.